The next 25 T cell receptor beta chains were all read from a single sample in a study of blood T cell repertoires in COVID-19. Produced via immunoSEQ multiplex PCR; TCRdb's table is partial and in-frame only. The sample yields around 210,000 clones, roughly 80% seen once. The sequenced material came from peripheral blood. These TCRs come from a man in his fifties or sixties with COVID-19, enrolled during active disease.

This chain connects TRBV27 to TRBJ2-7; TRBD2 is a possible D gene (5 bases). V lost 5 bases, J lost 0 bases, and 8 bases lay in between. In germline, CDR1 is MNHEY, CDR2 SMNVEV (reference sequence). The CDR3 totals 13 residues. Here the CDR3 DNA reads TGTGCCAGCAGTAGCGGCCTCTCCTACGAGCAGTACTTC. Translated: CASSSGLSYEQYF.

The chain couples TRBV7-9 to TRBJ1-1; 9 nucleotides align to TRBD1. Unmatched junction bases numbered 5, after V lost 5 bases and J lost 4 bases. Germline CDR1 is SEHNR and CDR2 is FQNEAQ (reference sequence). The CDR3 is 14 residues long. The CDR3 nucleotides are TGTGCCAGCAGCCGAGGGACAGGGACCACTGAAGCTTTCTTT. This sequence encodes CASSRGTGTTEAFF.

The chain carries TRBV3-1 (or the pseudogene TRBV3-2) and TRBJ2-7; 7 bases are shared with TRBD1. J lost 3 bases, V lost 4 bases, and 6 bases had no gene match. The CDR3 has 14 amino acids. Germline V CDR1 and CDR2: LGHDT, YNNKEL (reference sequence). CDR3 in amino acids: CASSRRTGFYEQYF. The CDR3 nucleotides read TGTGCCAGCAGCCGTCGGACAGGCTTCTACGAGCAGTACTTC.

CDR3 nucleotides: TGTGCCAGCAGTCCGGGGAGAGAGTCACCCCTCCACTTT. Translated: CASSPGRESPLHF. This chain links TRBV28 with TRBJ1-6; no clear D. CDR1 MDHEN and CDR2 SYDVKM come from the germline V gene. V shed 5 bases and J shed 10 bases, with 12 bases lying between them. This CDR3 has 13 amino acids.

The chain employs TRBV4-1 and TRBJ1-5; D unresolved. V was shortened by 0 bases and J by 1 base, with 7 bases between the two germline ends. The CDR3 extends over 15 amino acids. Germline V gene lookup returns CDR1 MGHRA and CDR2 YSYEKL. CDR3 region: CASSQDTGSNQPQHF. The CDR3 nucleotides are TGCGCCAGCAGCCAAGATACGGGGAGCAATCAGCCCCAGCATTTT.

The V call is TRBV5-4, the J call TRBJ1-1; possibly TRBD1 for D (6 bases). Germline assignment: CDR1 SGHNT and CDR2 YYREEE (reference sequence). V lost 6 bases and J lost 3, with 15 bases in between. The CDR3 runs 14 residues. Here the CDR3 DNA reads TGTGCCAGCAACATCAGGGGTGGGGACACTGAAGCTTTCTTT. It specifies CASNIRGGDTEAFF.

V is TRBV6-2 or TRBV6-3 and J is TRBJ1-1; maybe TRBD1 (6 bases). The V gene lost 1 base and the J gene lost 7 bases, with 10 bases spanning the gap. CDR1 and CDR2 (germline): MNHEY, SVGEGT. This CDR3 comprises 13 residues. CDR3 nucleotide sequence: TGTGCCAGCAGTTACTACAGGGACGGTGAAGCTTTCTTT. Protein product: CASSYYRDGEAFF.

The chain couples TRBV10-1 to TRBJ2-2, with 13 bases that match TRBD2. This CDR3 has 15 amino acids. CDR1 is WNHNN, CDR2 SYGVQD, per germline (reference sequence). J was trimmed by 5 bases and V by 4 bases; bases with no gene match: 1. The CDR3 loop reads CASSAGLAGTGELFF. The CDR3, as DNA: TGCGCCAGCAGTGCGGGACTAGCGGGAACCGGGGAGCTGTTTTTT.

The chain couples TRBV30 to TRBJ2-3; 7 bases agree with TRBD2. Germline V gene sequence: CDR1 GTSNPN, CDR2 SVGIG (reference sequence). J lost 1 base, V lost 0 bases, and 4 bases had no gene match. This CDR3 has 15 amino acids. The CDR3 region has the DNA TGTGCCTGGAGTGTACATGCGGGAGGCACAGATACGCAGTATTTT. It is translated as CAWSVHAGGTDTQYF.

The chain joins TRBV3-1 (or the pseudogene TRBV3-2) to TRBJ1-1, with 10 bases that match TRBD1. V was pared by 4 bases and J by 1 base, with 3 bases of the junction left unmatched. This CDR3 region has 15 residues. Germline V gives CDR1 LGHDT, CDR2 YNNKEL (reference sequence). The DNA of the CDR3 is TGTGCCAGCAGCCGGCGACAGGGGGCGAACACTGAAGCTTTCTTT. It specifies CASSRRQGANTEAFF.

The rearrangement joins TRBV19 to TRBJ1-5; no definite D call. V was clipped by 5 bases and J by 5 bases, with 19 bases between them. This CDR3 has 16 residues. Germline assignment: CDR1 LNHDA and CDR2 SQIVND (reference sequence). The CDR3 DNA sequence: TGTGCCAGTAGTCCCCAATCAGGTGCCCATTATCAGCCCCAGCATTTT. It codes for CASSPQSGAHYQPQHF.

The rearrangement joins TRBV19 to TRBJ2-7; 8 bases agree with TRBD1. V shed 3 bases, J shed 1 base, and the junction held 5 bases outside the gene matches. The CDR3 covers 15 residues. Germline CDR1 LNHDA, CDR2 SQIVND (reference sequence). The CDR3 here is CASSISGTGSYEQYF. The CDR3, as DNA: TGTGCCAGTAGTATCTCCGGGACAGGTTCCTACGAGCAGTACTTC.

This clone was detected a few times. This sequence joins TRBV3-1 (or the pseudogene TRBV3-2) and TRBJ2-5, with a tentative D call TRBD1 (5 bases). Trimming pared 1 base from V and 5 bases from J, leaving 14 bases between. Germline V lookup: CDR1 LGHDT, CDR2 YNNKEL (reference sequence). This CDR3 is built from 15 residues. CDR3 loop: CASSQGPTARETQYF. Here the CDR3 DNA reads TGTGCCAGCAGCCAAGGCCCGACAGCGAGGGAGACCCAGTACTTC.

CDR3: CASSFRGAKEETQYF. CDR3 coding DNA: TGTGCCAGCAGCTTCCGGGGGGCGAAGGAAGAGACCCAGTACTTC. The gene calls are TRBV27 and TRBJ2-5, with TRBD2 as a possible D gene (7 bases). Germline V lookup: CDR1 MNHEY, CDR2 SMNVEV (reference sequence). V dropped 6 bases and J dropped 3 bases, with 17 bases sitting between them. This CDR3 has 15 residues.

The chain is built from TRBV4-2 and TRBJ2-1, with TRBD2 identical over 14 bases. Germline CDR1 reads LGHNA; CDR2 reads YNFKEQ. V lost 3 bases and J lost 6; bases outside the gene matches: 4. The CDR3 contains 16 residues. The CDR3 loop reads CASSQGLAGVGNEQFF. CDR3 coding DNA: TGTGCCAGCAGCCAGGGACTAGCGGGAGTAGGCAATGAGCAGTTCTTC.

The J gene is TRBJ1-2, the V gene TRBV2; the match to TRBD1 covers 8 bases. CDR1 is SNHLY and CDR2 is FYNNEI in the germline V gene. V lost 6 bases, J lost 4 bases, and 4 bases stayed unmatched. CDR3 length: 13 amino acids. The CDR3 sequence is CASSAGGSYGYTF. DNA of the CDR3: TGTGCCAGCAGCGCAGGGGGCTCCTATGGCTACACCTTC.

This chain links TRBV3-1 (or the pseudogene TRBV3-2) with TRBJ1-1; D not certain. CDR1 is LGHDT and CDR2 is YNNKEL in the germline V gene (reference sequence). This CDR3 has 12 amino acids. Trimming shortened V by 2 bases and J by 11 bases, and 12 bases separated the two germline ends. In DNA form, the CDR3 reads TGTGCCAGCAGCCAACTGGCCGGGGAGGCTTTCTTT. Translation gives CASSQLAGEAFF.

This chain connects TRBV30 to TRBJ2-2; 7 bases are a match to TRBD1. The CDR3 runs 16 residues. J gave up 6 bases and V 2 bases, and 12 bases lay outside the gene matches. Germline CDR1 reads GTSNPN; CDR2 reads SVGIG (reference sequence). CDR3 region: CAWSTPTGAQAGELFF. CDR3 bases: TGTGCCTGGAGTACCCCCACAGGGGCGCAAGCCGGGGAGCTGTTTTTT. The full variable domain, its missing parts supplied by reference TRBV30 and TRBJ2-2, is SQTIHQWPATLVQPVGSPLSLECTVEGTSNPNLYWYRQAAGRGLQLLFYSVGIGQISSEVPQNLSASRPQDRQFILSSKKLLLSDSGFYLCAWSTPTGAQAGELFFGEGSRLTVL.

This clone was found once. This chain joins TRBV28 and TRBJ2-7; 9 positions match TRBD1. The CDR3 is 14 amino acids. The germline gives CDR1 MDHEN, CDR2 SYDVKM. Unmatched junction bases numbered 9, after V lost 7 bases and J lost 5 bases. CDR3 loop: CASKSYRGLDEQYF. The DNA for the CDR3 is TGTGCCAGCAAATCTTACAGGGGGCTGGACGAGCAGTACTTC.

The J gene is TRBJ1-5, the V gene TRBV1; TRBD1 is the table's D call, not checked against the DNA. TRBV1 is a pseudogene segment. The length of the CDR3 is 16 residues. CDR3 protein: CTSSQEGQGLNQPQHF. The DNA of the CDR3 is TGCACCAGCAGCCAGGAGGGACAGGGCCTCAATCAGCCCCAGCATTTT.

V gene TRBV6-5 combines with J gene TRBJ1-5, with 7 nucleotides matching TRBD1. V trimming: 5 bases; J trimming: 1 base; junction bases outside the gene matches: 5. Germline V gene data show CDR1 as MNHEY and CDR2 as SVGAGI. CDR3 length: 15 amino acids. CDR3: CASSLRQGSNQPQHF. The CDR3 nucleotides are TGTGCCAGCAGTCTCCGACAGGGAAGCAATCAGCCCCAGCATTTT.

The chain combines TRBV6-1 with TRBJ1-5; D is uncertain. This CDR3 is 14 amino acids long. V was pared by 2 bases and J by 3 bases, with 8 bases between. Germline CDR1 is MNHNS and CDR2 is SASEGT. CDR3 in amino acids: CASSELQFNQPQHF. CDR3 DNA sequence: TGTGCCAGCAGTGAATTACAGTTCAATCAGCCCCAGCATTTT.

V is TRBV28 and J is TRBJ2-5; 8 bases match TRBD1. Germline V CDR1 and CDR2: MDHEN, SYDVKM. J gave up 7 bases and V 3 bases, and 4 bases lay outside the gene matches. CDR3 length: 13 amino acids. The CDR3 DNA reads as TGTGCCAGCAGTTTGGGACAGGAGCGGACCCAGTACTTC. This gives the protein CASSLGQERTQYF.

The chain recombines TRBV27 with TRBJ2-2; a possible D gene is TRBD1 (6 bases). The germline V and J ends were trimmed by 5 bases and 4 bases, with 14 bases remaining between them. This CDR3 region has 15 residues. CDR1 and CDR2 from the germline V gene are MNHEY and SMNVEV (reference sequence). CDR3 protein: CASSPTGPSTGELFF. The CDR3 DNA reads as TGTGCCAGCAGTCCTACAGGGCCGAGCACCGGGGAGCTGTTTTTT.

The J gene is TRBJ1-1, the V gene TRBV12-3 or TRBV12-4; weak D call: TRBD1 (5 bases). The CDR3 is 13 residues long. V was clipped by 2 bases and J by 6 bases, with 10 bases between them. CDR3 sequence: CASSLQGGAEAFF. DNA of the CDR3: TGTGCCAGCAGTTTACAGGGAGGAGCTGAAGCTTTCTTT.